This is a list of T cell receptor beta chains from one sample in a study of shared clonotypes between healthy human individuals. The protocol was immunoSEQ multiplex PCR, while the TCRdb copy is restricted to in-frame clones and leaves out a portion. This table holds about 700,000 clones, 90% to 95% found once. What was sequenced was naive CD8+ T cells sorted from blood. These receptors all come from a man aged 25-45 years in good health. Both conserved end residues are part of each CDR3. A D gene is named only where the DNA matches it firmly. Clone size appears in some rows only: once, few, many, or a class for an expanded clone.

v_gene	j_gene	abundance	len	d_gene	CDR3nt	CDR3aa
TRBV7-9	TRBJ2-7	.	17	.	TGTGCCAGCAGCTTAGCCCCTTTCGGGACACTAATTTACGAGCAGTACTTC	CASSLAPFGTLIYEQYF
TRBV14	TRBJ2-3	.	13	.	TGTGCCAGCAGCCAAGCCCTCACAGATACGCAGTATTTT	CASSQALTDTQYF
TRBV9	TRBJ2-3	.	13	.	TGTGCCAGCAGCCAGGTGGACACAGATACGCAGTATTTT	CASSQVDTDTQYF
TRBV7-9	TRBJ1-1	once	17	.	TGTGCCAGCAGCTTCGATCCTAACGGTCGGATGAACACTGAAGCTTTCTTT	CASSFDPNGRMNTEAFF
TRBV7-8	TRBJ2-2	.	15	.	TGTGCCAGCAGCTTAAGCAGGTTCTTCACCGGGGAGCTGTTTTTT	CASSLSRFFTGELFF
TRBV28	TRBJ2-7	.	12	.	TGTGCCTCGCGGCAGGGAGATGACGAGCAGTACTTC	CASRQGDDEQYF
TRBV7-9	TRBJ2-1	.	12	TRBD2	TGTGCCAGCTGCACTAGCGTACAGGAGCAGTTCTTC	CASCTSVQEQFF
TRBV28	TRBJ2-1	.	13	TRBD1	TGTGCCAGCAGTTCAGGACAGGGGAATGAGCAGTTCTTC	CASSSGQGNEQFF
TRBV27	TRBJ2-7	.	8	.	TGTGCCAGCAGTTCGAACCGCTTC	CASSSNRF
TRBV7-9	TRBJ2-7	.	14	TRBD1	TGTGCCAGCAGCCACCGGGACAGATCCTACGAGCAGTACTTC	CASSHRDRSYEQYF
TRBV6-9	TRBJ2-7	.	15	TRBD1	TGTGCCAGCAACATCAGGGGGACCCTCTCCTACGAGCAGTACTTC	CASNIRGTLSYEQYF
TRBV7-6	TRBJ2-2	.	16	TRBD1	TGTGCCAGCAGCCCCCTAGCCCAAACAGGGGCCGGGGAGCTGTTTTTT	CASSPLAQTGAGELFF
TRBV29-1	TRBJ2-5	once	14	.	TGCAGCGTTGAACCAGGGCCTGTGCAAGAGACCCAGTACTTC	CSVEPGPVQETQYF
TRBV9	TRBJ2-7	.	13	.	TGTGCCAGCAGCATCTCAGGGAGCTACGAGCAGTACTTC	CASSISGSYEQYF
TRBV7-6	TRBJ2-1	once	18	.	TGTGCCAGCAGCTTAGCGCTTCCGACTACCCCGGGATACGATGAGCAGTTCTTC	CASSLALPTTPGYDEQFF
TRBV27	TRBJ1-5	.	16	TRBD1	TGTGCCAGCGGACACCCCCGGGACAGAGGTCTTCAGCCCCAGCATTTT	CASGHPRDRGLQPQHF
TRBV30	TRBJ2-2	.	14	.	TGTGCCTGGAGTTACACATTCCCCGCCGGGGAGCTGTTTTTT	CAWSYTFPAGELFF
TRBV25-1	TRBJ2-5	many	18	TRBD1	TGTGCCAGCAGTGGGACCGGGACAGGGGGCCGGAAGGAAGAGACCCAGTACTTC	CASSGTGTGGRKEETQYF
TRBV7-9	TRBJ2-2	once	18	.	TGTGCCAGCAGCTTAGCTCTTTGGGCAGGTCGTGTTCCCGGGGAGCTGTTTTTT	CASSLALWAGRVPGELFF
TRBV28	TRBJ2-7	.	12	.	TGTGCCAGCAGCTCCGGAGTATACGAGCAGTACTTC	CASSSGVYEQYF
TRBV6-6	TRBJ2-3	.	13	.	TGTGCCAGCAGTTACATAGGGACAGATACGCAGTATTTT	CASSYIGTDTQYF
TRBV4-2	TRBJ2-7	.	16	TRBD2	TGTGCCAGCAGCCAGGCCCTAGCGGGAGGGTCCTACGAGCAGTACTTC	CASSQALAGGSYEQYF
TRBV9	TRBJ2-1	.	18	TRBD2	TGTGCCAGCAGCGACTCCACCATCGGGCTAGCGGGACGGGATGAGCAGTTCTTC	CASSDSTIGLAGRDEQFF
TRBV15	TRBJ1-2	.	17	TRBD1	TGTGCCACCAGCAGAGATTACCACGACAGGGGAAACGCCGGCTACACCTTC	CATSRDYHDRGNAGYTF
TRBV29-1	TRBJ2-7	.	15	.	TGCAGCGTTGAGGGGGAGGGGGCTGCCTCCTACGAGCAGTACTTC	CSVEGEGAASYEQYF
TRBV28	TRBJ1-4	few	15	.	TGTGCCAGCAGTTTATTCGGGGATAGGGCTGAAAAACTGTTTTTT	CASSLFGDRAEKLFF
TRBV5-6	TRBJ2-2	.	16	TRBD2	TGTGCCAGCAGCTGGGGGACTAGCGGGAACACCGGGGAGCTGTTTTTT	CASSWGTSGNTGELFF
TRBV5-4	TRBJ2-1	once	12	.	TGTGCCAGCAGCTTGGATATCAATGAGCAGTTCTTC	CASSLDINEQFF
TRBV9	TRBJ2-4	.	14	.	TGTGCCAGCAGCCAAGGGGAGGTTAACAACATTCAGTACTTC	CASSQGEVNNIQYF
TRBV10-1	TRBJ2-2	.	15	TRBD2	TGCGCCACCAGCTCTAGCGGCCTGAACACCGGGGAGCTGTTTTTT	CATSSSGLNTGELFF
TRBV4-3	TRBJ1-2	.	14	.	TGCGCCAGCAGCCATCAACACGCGAGCGATGGCTACACCTTC	CASSHQHASDGYTF
TRBV28	TRBJ2-1	.	15	TRBD1	TGTGCCAGCAGCTCCCCGTGGGACAGTGGGGATGAGCAGTTCTTC	CASSSPWDSGDEQFF
TRBV5-6	TRBJ2-7	.	13	.	TGTGCCAGCAGCCCGATACAGGGTTTTGAGCAGTACTTC	CASSPIQGFEQYF
TRBV6-5	TRBJ2-7	.	15	TRBD1	TGTGCCAGCAGCGAGGAGACAGGGTGGAACTACGAGCAGTACTTC	CASSEETGWNYEQYF
TRBV7-9	TRBJ2-2	.	18	TRBD2	TGTGCCAGCAGCTTACCGGGCTGGGCTAGCGGAAACACCGGGGAGCTGTTTTTT	CASSLPGWASGNTGELFF
TRBV7-9	TRBJ2-5	once	15	TRBD2	TGTGCCAGCAGCTTAATAGCGGGAGTCCAAGAGACCCAGTACTTC	CASSLIAGVQETQYF
TRBV2	TRBJ2-7	few	15	TRBD1	TGTGCCATTCTCATAGGGGGGACAGGAGACTACGAGCAGTACTTC	CAILIGGTGDYEQYF
TRBV7-2	TRBJ2-7	.	14	TRBD1	TGTGCCAGCAGCCTCTGGGACAGAAACTACGAGCAGTACTTC	CASSLWDRNYEQYF
TRBV29-1	TRBJ2-1	.	13	TRBD2	TGCAGCTCCTGGGGGACTACCGACAATGAGCAGTTCTTC	CSSWGTTDNEQFF
TRBV9	TRBJ2-1	.	12	.	TGTGCCAGCAGCGGAAGCCGGGACCGGCAGTTCTTC	CASSGSRDRQFF
TRBV19	TRBJ2-1	.	13	.	TGTGCCAGTAGTATAACCAGACTGAATGAGCAGTTCTTC	CASSITRLNEQFF
TRBV7-9	TRBJ2-7	.	15	TRBD1	TGTGCCAGCAGCCCTGGACAGGGGTATAATTACGAGCAGTACTTC	CASSPGQGYNYEQYF
TRBV5-1	TRBJ2-1	.	11	.	TGCGCCAGCAGCTTCGGTATAGAGGCGTTCTTC	CASSFGIEAFF
TRBV6-5	TRBJ2-2	.	14	TRBD2	TGTGCCAGCAGCCTTGGACTAGGAGGCGGGGAGCTGTTTTTT	CASSLGLGGGELFF
TRBV27	TRBJ2-1	.	15	TRBD1	TGTGCCAGCAGTTTGTCGACAGGGCTGTACAATGAGCAGTTCTTC	CASSLSTGLYNEQFF
TRBV7-7	TRBJ1-3	.	16	.	TGTGCCAGCAGCTTAGGCCCTGTTGGCTCTGGAAACACCATATATTTT	CASSLGPVGSGNTIYF
TRBV9	TRBJ2-1	.	13	.	TGTGCCAGCAGCGCCGAGACTAGTCATGAGCAGTTCTTC	CASSAETSHEQFF
TRBV5-6	TRBJ2-3	.	15	.	TGTGCCAGCAGCTCTTCGGACACCCTCACAGATACGCAGTATTTT	CASSSSDTLTDTQYF
TRBV19	TRBJ2-3	.	17	.	TGTGCCAGTAGAAAAACCGGGTCCCAGGACCGCACAGATACGCAGTATTTT	CASRKTGSQDRTDTQYF
TRBV7-9	TRBJ2-5	.	13	.	TGTGCCAGCAGCCCTAAGGGGAGAGAGACCCAGTACTTC	CASSPKGRETQYF
TRBV4-3	TRBJ2-5	.	17	TRBD2	TGCGCCAGCAGCCAATACCTAACTAGCGGGCAGCAAGAGACCCAGTACTTC	CASSQYLTSGQQETQYF
TRBV4-1	TRBJ2-7	.	14	.	TGCGCCAGCAGCCAAGTCCCTTCGGCCTACGAGCAGTACTTC	CASSQVPSAYEQYF
TRBV5-1	TRBJ2-3	.	15	.	TGCGCCAGCAGCTTGGCGACTGATAACACAGATACGCAGTATTTT	CASSLATDNTDTQYF
TRBV2	TRBJ1-2	.	19	TRBD1	TGTGCCAGAAAGGGAGAGATGGTCCGGACAGGGGATTTTTGGTATGGCTACACCTTC	CARKGEMVRTGDFWYGYTF
TRBV11-2	TRBJ2-7	.	15	.	TGTGCCAGCAGCCCCCTCGGGGGGCAAACCTACGAGCAGTACTTC	CASSPLGGQTYEQYF